The 8 T cell receptor beta chains presented below share a single source sample, sequenced in a study of cytomegalovirus exposure and HLA in healthy donors. PCR used 60 Vbeta primers and 13 Jbeta primers. Clones were sequenced by immunoSEQ multiplex PCR, and TCRdb holds only the in-frame ones, with some missing. This sample lists 220,000 or so clones; its ten largest clones have around 1.1%. Sequencing was performed on PBMCs. The receptors stem from a girl aged 2 to 10 in good health and CMV-seropositive.

The V call is TRBV18, the J call TRBJ2-5, with a weak D call TRBD2 (5 bases). Looked up from germline, CDR1 is KGHSH and CDR2 is LQKENI. V was pared by 6 bases and J by 3 bases, with 14 bases between. The length of the CDR3 is 14 residues. The DNA for the CDR3 is TGTGCCAGCTCCTTCTCGGTCGGGAAAGAGACCCAGTACTTC. Its protein is CASSFSVGKETQYF.

The chain recombines TRBV5-1 with TRBJ1-5; D perhaps matches TRBD1 (6 bases). The V and J ends lost 2 bases and 0 bases respectively, with 18 bases between them. Germline V gene sequence: CDR1 SGHRS, CDR2 YFSETQ. The CDR3 is 18 amino acids. The CDR3 sequence is CASSLISSGHLSNQPQHF. The CDR3 DNA sequence: TGCGCCAGCAGCTTAATCTCTTCGGGACACCTTAGCAATCAGCCCCAGCATTTT.

The chain links TRBV2 to TRBJ2-1; TRBD2 matches at 8 bases. The germline V gene encodes CDR1 SNHLY and CDR2 FYNNEI. Unmatched junction bases numbered 10, after V lost 3 bases and J lost 9 bases. CDR3 size: 15 residues. CDR3 in DNA: TGTGCCAGCAGTGAGACGGGGGGGGGATTTCGTGAGCAGTTCTTC. Its translation is CASSETGGGFREQFF. The full variable domain, rest sourced from reference TRBV2 and TRBJ2-1, is EPEVTQTPSHQVTQMGQEVILRCVPISNHLYFYWYRQILGQKVEFLVSFYNNEISEKSEIFDDQFSVERPDGSNFTLKIRSTKLEDSAMYFCASSETGGGFREQFFGPGTRLTVL.

The rearrangement uses TRBV5-6 and TRBJ2-1, with 15 bases lining up with TRBD2. The J segment lost 4 bases and the V segment lost 0 bases, leaving 8 bases of the junction unmatched. CDR1 and CDR2 from the germline V gene are SGHDT and YYEEEE. This CDR3 is 19 amino acids long. The CDR3 is CASSLEGLAGGGIYNEQFF. The CDR3 DNA follows: TGTGCCAGCAGCTTGGAGGGACTAGCGGGAGGAGGTATTTACAATGAGCAGTTCTTC.

The chain combines TRBV5-1 with TRBJ2-3; D not certain. The CDR3 is 13 amino acids. The V end lost 4 bases, the J end lost 1 base, and 7 bases lay between the germline ends. Germline CDR1 reads SGHRS; CDR2 reads YFSETQ. The CDR3 sequence is CASSQTGTDTQYF. DNA for the CDR3: TGCGCCAGCAGCCAAACAGGCACAGATACGCAGTATTTT.

The rearrangement uses TRBV9 and TRBJ2-1; 9 bases fit TRBD2. CDR1 and CDR2 from the germline V gene are SGDLS and YYNGEE. After removal of 1 base from V and 5 bases from J, the junction contained 7 bases not matched to a gene. This CDR3 region has 16 residues. The CDR3 region is CASSVRAGGMHNEQFF. CDR3 DNA: TGTGCCAGCAGCGTAAGAGCGGGAGGCATGCACAATGAGCAGTTCTTC.

The chain employs TRBV5-1 and TRBJ1-3, with TRBD1 matching over 8 bases. Germline values: CDR1 SGHRS, CDR2 YFSETQ. V was pared by 0 bases and J by 4 bases, with 0 bases of the junction left unmatched. The CDR3 totals 14 residues. CDR3 in amino acids: CASSLDRGGNTIYF. DNA for the CDR3: TGCGCCAGCAGCTTGGACAGGGGGGGAAACACCATATATTTT.

V usage is TRBV28 and J usage is TRBJ2-7, with 13 bases aligning to TRBD2. The CDR3 covers 13 residues. Germline CDR1 and CDR2: MDHEN and SYDVKM. Trimming removed 10 bases from V and 7 bases from J; junction bases left unmatched: 7. The CDR3 sequence is CATKPGLAGEQYF. The CDR3, as DNA: TGTGCCACTAAACCGGGACTAGCGGGAGAGCAGTACTTC.